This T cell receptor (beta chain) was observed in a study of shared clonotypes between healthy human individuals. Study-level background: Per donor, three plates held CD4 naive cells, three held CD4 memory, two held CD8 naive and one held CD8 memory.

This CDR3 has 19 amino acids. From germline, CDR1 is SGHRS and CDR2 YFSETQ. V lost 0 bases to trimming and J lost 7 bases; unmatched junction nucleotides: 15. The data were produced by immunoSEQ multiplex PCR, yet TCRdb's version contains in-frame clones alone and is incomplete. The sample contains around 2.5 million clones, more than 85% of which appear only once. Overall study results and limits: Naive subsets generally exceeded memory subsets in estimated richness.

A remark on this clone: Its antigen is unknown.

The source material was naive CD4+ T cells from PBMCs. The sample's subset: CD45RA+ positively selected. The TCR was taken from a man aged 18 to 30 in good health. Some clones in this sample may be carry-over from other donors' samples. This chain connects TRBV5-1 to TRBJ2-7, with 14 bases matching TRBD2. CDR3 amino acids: CASSLEATGTSGRHEEQYF. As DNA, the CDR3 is TGCGCCAGCAGCTTGGAGGCCACCGGGACTAGCGGGAGACATGAGGAGCAGTACTTC.